This T cell receptor (beta chain) appears in the sequencing data of a study of shared clonotypes between healthy human individuals. V lost 5 bases to trimming and J lost 7 bases, with 17 bases between them. The CDR3 is made up of 15 amino acids. CDR1 and CDR2 (germline): MNHEY, SMNVEV (reference sequence). The data were produced by immunoSEQ multiplex PCR, yet TCRdb's version contains in-frame clones alone and is incomplete. This table has roughly 2,500,000 clones, 93% appearing once. In the CD4+ fraction, cells were divided into CD45RA+ naive and CD45RA-negative memory subsets. The chain recombines TRBV27 with TRBJ1-4; a weak D match, TRBD1 (6 bases). Sequencing used naive CD4+ T cells from PBMCs. Subset described: CD45RA+ positively selected. This clonotype was obtained from a man aged 18 to 35 in good health. Some clones in this sample may be carry-over from other donors' samples. In DNA, the CDR3 is TGTGCCAGCAGTAGGCTGACAGGCGGGAGTGAAAAACTGTTTTTT. This translates into CASSRLTGGSEKLFF.